This TCR beta chain appears in the sequencing data of a study of T-cell reconstitution after alpha-beta-depleted transplantation in children. The CDR3 has 16 amino acids. V was clipped by 5 bases and J by 3 bases; unmatched bases: 11. During its preparation, the TCRbeta library received unique molecular identifiers. TCRdb reanalysed the PCR reads using MiXCR and keeps one entry per CDR3 protein. The sample lists a few hundred thousand distinct CDR3 sequences, over 8% occurring once. The rearrangement joins TRBV12-3 or TRBV12-4 to TRBJ1-1; 8 bases match TRBD1. This TCR was sampled from a human donor who donated a stem cell graft to a child with SCID. This specimen consisted of PBMCs from the stem cell graft donor, obtained from the stem cell graft. The CDR3 DNA reads TGTGCCAGCAGTCCCACAGGGGGGGAGCACCACACTGAAGCTTTCTTT. This codes for CASSPTGGEHHTEAFF.